Listed below are T cell receptor beta chains from one sample, sequenced in a study of Ad26.COV2.S vaccination and SARS-CoV-2 variants. Produced via immunoSEQ multiplex PCR; TCRdb's table is partial and in-frame only. The top ten hold 9.5% to 15% of the sample, which has some 480,000 clones, around nine tenths seen once. This material consisted of peripheral blood, taken in a trial of Ad26.COV2.S vaccine versus placebo. Source of these receptors: a person aged 18 to 65 who received the Ad26.COV2.S COVID-19 vaccine or a placebo. CDR3s include the opening cysteine and the closing phenylalanine or tryptophan. The D gene is left open where the match is weak. The size of a clone is reported for some rows only, either as once, few or many, or as a class for expanded clones.

cdr3_aa cdr3_nt d_call v_call clone_size j_call
CAWSMGGRVNTQYF TGTGCCTGGAGTATGGGGGGCAGGGTAAATACGCAGTATTTT NA TRBV30 once TRBJ2-3
CATSPGSSYEQYF TGTGCCACCTCCCCGGGTAGCTCCTACGAGCAGTACTTC NA TRBV15 few TRBJ2-7
CASSSTSTEAFF TGTGCCAGCAGTTCGACAAGCACTGAAGCTTTCTTT NA TRBV28 NA TRBJ1-1
CASSLSGTIGGSSSYEQYF TGTGCCAGTAGCCTTAGCGGGACTATCGGGGGCTCGAGCTCCTACGAGCAGTACTTC TRBD2 TRBV19 NA TRBJ2-7
CASSPSGTREQYF TGTGCCAGCAGCCCGAGCGGGACGAGGGAGCAGTACTTC TRBD2 TRBV7-3 NA TRBJ2-7
CASSLSGPGRYSPLHF TGTGCCAGCAGCTTGTCCGGCCCCGGGAGGTATTCACCCCTCCACTTT NA TRBV7-2 NA TRBJ1-6
CASRPGQRTQPQHF TGTGCCAGTAGACCCGGACAAAGGACCCAGCCCCAGCATTTT NA TRBV19 NA TRBJ1-5
CATSDGHSDTQYF TGTGCCACCAGTGATGGACACTCAGATACGCAGTATTTT NA TRBV24-1 few TRBJ2-3
CASTVNGGGTQPQHF TGTGCCAGCACCGTAAACGGGGGGGGAACTCAGCCCCAGCATTTT NA TRBV28 NA TRBJ1-5
CASRNTGSLSQPQHF TGTGCCAGTAGGAATACAGGGTCCTTATCTCAGCCCCAGCATTTT NA TRBV19 NA TRBJ1-5
CASSMATGGTQPQHF TGTGCCAGTAGTATGGCTACAGGGGGAACTCAGCCCCAGCATTTT TRBD1 TRBV19 NA TRBJ1-5
CASSLVGDTQYF TGTGCCAGCAGTCTAGTTGGAGATACGCAGTATTTT NA TRBV9 NA TRBJ2-3
CANPFEETQYF TGTGCCAACCCCTTTGAAGAGACCCAGTACTTC NA TRBV6-5 few TRBJ2-5
CASSLRTSGSNEQFF TGTGCCAGCAGCCTACGGACTAGCGGGAGCAATGAGCAGTTCTTC TRBD2 TRBV5-6 NA TRBJ2-1
CASMMGTSNEQYF TGCGCCAGCATGATGGGGACTAGCAACGAGCAGTACTTC TRBD2 TRBV5-1 NA TRBJ2-7
CASSSRQGAIRPLHF TGTGCCAGCAGCTCTAGACAGGGGGCGATTCGACCCCTCCACTTT TRBD1 TRBV7-2 NA TRBJ1-6
CSVAWRSNQPQHF TGCAGCGTCGCCTGGAGGTCAAATCAGCCCCAGCATTTT NA TRBV29-1 NA TRBJ1-5
CAISEAKPGPLAGEQYF TGTGCCATCAGTGAGGCAAAACCCGGGCCTTTGGCAGGAGAGCAGTACTTC NA TRBV10-3 once TRBJ2-7